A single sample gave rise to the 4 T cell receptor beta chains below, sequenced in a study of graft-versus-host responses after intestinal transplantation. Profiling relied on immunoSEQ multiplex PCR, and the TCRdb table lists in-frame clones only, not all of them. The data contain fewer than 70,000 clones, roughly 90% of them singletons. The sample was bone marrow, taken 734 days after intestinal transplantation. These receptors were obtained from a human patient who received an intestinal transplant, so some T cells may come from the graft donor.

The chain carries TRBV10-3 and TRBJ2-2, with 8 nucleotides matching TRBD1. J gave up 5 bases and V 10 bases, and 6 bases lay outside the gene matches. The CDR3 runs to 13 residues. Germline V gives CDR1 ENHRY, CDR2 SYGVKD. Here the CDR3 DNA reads TGTGCCACCGACAGGGGTCGTACCGGGGAGCTGTTTTTT. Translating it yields CATDRGRTGELFF.

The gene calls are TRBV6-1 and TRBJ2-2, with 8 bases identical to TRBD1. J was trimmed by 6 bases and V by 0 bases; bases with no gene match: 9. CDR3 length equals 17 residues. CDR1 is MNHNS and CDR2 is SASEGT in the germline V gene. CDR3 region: CASSEATHRGIAGELFF. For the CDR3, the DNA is TGTGCCAGCAGTGAAGCAACGCACAGGGGGATCGCCGGGGAGCTGTTTTTT.

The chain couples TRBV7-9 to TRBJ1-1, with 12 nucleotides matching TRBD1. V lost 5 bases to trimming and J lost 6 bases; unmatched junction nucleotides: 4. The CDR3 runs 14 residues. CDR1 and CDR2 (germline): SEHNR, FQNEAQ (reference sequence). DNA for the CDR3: TGTGCCAGCAGCACGGGACAGGGGGCTGCTGAAGCTTTCTTT. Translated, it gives CASSTGQGAAEAFF.

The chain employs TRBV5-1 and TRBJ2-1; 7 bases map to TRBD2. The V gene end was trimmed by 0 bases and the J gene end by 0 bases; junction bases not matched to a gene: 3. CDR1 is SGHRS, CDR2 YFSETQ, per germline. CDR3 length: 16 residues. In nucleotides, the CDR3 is TGCGCCAGCAGCTTGGAAGGGGAGGGCTCCTACAATGAGCAGTTCTTC. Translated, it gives CASSLEGEGSYNEQFF.